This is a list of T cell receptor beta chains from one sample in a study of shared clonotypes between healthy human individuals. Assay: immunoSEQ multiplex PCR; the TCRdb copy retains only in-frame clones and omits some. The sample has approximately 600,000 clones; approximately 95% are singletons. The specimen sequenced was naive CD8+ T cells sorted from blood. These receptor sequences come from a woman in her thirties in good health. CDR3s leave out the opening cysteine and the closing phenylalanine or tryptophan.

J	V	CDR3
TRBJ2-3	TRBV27	ASTEVGDTDTQY
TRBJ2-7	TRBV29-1	SVETGGSYEQY
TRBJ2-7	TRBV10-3	AISEPSVTGAEQY
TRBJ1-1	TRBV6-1	ASIQGWYTEAF
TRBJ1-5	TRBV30	AWEDRLGNQPQH
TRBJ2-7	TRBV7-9	ASSLNFGSESHWQY
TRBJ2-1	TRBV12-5	ASGFGRDPYNEQF
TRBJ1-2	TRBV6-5	ASSYNQGADGYT
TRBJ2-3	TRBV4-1	ASSQVYGATDTQY
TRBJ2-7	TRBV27	ASSLRGNIYEQY
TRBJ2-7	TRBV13	ASSSEEGSSTYEQY
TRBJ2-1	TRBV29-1	SVDRSQVNSYNEQF
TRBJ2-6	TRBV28	ASRNPYSGANVLT
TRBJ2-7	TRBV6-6	ASSYDTVHEQY
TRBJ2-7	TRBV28	ASSFSPTGALTYEQY
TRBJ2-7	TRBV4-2	ASSPSGYEQY
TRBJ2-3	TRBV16	ASSQSFSSPFTDTQY
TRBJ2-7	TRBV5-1	ASSLWTASYEQY
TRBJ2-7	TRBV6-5	ASSYFGGTYEQY
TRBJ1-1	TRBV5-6	ASSRGVYPTEAF
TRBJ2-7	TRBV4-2	ASSRIRDRGYYEQY
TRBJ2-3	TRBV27	ASSPRDSDTDTQY
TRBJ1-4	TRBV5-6	ASSFGTGKEKLF
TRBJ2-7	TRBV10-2	ASSVEGTPFPYEQY
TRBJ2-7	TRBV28	ASSYLRKSYEQY
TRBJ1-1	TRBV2	ASIGPTEAF
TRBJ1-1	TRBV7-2	ASSPATEAF
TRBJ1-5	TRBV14	ASSQGYQPQH
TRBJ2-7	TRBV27	ASRRTSGKYEQY